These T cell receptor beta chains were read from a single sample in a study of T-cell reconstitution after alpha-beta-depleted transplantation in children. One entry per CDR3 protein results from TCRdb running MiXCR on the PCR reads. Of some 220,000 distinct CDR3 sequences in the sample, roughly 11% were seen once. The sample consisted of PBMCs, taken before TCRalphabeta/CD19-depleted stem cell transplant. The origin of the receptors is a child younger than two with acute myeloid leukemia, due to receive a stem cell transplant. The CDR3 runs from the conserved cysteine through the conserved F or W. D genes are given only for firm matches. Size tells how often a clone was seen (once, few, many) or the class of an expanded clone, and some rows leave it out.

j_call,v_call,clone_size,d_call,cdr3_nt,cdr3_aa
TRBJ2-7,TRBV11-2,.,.,TGTGCCAGCAGCTATACAGGGCTCGCCTACGAGCAGTACTTC,CASSYTGLAYEQYF
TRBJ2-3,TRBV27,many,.,TGTGCCAGCCGAACTGGACGGGGGTTCGATACGCAGTATTTT,CASRTGRGFDTQYF
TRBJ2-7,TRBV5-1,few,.,TGCGCCAGCAGCTTGGACAGCGTGGACGAGCAGTACTTC,CASSLDSVDEQYF
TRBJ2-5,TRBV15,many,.,TGTGCCACCAGCAGAGAGGGGATAGAGACCCAGTACTTC,CATSREGIETQYF
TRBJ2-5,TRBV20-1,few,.,TGCAGTGCCCAATCGGGGCGGGAGACCCAGTACTTC,CSAQSGRETQYF
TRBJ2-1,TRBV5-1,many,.,TGCGCCAGCAGCTTGCTCTCGGGTGAGCAGTTCTTC,CASSLLSGEQFF
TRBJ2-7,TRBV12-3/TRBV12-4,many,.,TGTGCCAGCGGAGCGGGCGAGCAGTACTTC,CASGAGEQYF
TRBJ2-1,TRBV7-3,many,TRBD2,TGTGCCAGCAGCTTACAGGGCGGGAGGTGGGGGAATGAGCAGTTCTTC,CASSLQGGRWGNEQFF
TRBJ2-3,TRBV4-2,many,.,TGTGCCAGCAGCCGGTCTAGGCCGGATACGCAGTATTTT,CASSRSRPDTQYF
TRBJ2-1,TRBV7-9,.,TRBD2,TGTGCCAGCAGTACCATAGCGGGCCCCTCCTACAATGAGCAGTTCTTC,CASSTIAGPSYNEQFF
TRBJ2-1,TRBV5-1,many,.,TGCGCCAGCAGCTTGCGGGAGCCCTACAATGAGCAGTTCTTC,CASSLREPYNEQFF
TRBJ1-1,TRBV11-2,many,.,TGTGCCAGCAGCTTAAGGGCCACATTGGGGGGGAGCGTGGCCCCTGAAGCTTTCTTT,CASSLRATLGGSVAPEAFF
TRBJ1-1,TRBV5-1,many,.,TGCGCCAGCAGGATTACAGGATCGGGTGAAGCTTTCTTT,CASRITGSGEAFF
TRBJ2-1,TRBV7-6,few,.,TGTGCCAGCAGCTTAGAGACAGGTCCCTATGAGCAGTTCTTC,CASSLETGPYEQFF
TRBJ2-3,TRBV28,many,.,TGTGCCAGCAGTTTAGGCGGAGCGGAGTCAGATACGCAGTATTTT,CASSLGGAESDTQYF
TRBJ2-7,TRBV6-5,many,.,TGTGCCAGCAGTACTACAGGGTGGCGAACCTACGAGCAGTACTTC,CASSTTGWRTYEQYF
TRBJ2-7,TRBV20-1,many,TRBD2,TGCAGTGCTACCCCCCCGACTAGCGGGAGATCCTACGAGCAGTACTTC,CSATPPTSGRSYEQYF
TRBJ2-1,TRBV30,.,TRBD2,TGTGCCTTACCGGTTGGGGGAGGGCCACTTGAGCAGTTCTTC,CALPVGGGPLEQFF
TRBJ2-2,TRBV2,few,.,TGTGCCAGCAGGTCGGGAACGGCGAACACCGGGGAGCTGTTTTTT,CASRSGTANTGELFF
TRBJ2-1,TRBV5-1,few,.,TGCGCCAGCAGCTTGGTCGGCGTTACCTACAATGAGCAGTTCTTC,CASSLVGVTYNEQFF
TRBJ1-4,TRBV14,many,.,TGTGCCAGCAGCCGAGCAGGGTCAACTAATGAAAAACTGTTTTTT,CASSRAGSTNEKLFF
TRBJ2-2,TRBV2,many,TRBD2,TGTGCCATCACCTTTTCGGGACTAGCGGGTAGTAACACCGGGGAGCTGTTTTTT,CAITFSGLAGSNTGELFF
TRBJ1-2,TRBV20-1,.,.,TGCATTGCTTCCTATGGGAACTATGGCTACACCTTC,CIASYGNYGYTF
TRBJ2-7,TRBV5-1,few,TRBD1,TGCGCCAGCAGCTTGCGTCCGGGACAGGGTTCCTACGAGCAGTACTTC,CASSLRPGQGSYEQYF
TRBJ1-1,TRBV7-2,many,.,TGTGCCAGCAGCGCCCAGGGGACCACTGAAGCTTTCTTT,CASSAQGTTEAFF
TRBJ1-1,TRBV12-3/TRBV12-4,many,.,TGTGCCAGCAGTTTGGGCACTGAAGCTTTCTTT,CASSLGTEAFF
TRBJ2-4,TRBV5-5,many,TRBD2,TGTGCCAGCAGCCCAGCGGGGACCCTAGCCAAAAACATTCAGTACTTC,CASSPAGTLAKNIQYF
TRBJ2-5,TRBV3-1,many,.,TGTGCCAGCAGCCAACATAGCGGAGTACAAGAGACCCAGTACTTC,CASSQHSGVQETQYF
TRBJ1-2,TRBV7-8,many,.,TGTGCCAGCAGCTTTCTACAGGGAAACTATGGCTACACCTTC,CASSFLQGNYGYTF
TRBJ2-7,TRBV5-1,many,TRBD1,TGCGCCAGCAGCTCTGGGACAGGGAACTACGAGCAGTACTTC,CASSSGTGNYEQYF
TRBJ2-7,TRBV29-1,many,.,TGCAGCGTTGAGGCTAGTGCGTACGAGCAGTACTTC,CSVEASAYEQYF
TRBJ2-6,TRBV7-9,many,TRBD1,TGTGCCAGCAGCCATGGGACAGGGAAGTCTGGGGCCAACGTCCTGACTTTC,CASSHGTGKSGANVLTF
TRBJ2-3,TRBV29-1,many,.,TGCAGCCACACCCGCGAGATCACAGATACGCAGTATTTT,CSHTREITDTQYF
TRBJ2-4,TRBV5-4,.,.,TGTGCCAGCAGCTTATCGGCAGGGGCGAACATTCAGTACTTC,CASSLSAGANIQYF
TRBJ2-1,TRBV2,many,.,TGTGCCAGCAGTGGATCTTCCTCCTACAATGAGCAGTTCTTC,CASSGSSSYNEQFF
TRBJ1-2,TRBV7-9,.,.,TGTGCCAGCAGCTTCTGGGGGGGCATTAACTATGGCTACACCTTC,CASSFWGGINYGYTF
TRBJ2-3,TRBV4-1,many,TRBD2,TGCGCCAGCAGCCAAGTAACGGGACTAGCAGGTACAGATACGCAGTATTTT,CASSQVTGLAGTDTQYF
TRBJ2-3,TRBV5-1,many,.,TGCGCCAGCATGGGGGGGCTACCCACAGATACGCAGTATTTT,CASMGGLPTDTQYF
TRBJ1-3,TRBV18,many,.,TGTGCCAGCTCACCACAGGACAGTCCAGGAAACACCATATATTTT,CASSPQDSPGNTIYF
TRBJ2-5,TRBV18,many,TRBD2,TGTGCCAGCTCACCTAAGACTAGCTTGGAGACCCAGTACTTC,CASSPKTSLETQYF
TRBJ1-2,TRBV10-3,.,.,TGTGCCATCAGTGAGTCACAGGGTAACGGCTACACCTTC,CAISESQGNGYTF
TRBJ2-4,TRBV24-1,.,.,TGTGCCACGGGTGAGGGAGACAAAAACATTCAGTACTTC,CATGEGDKNIQYF
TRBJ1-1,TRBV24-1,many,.,TGTGCCACCAGTGGGGGGCTTGGGGTCACTGAAGCTTTCTTT,CATSGGLGVTEAFF
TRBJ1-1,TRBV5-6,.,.,TGTGCCAGCAGCTTCGGAACAATGGGCACTGAAGCTTTTTTT,CASSFGTMGTEAFF
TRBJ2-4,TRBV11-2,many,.,TGTGCCAGCAGCTTCGGGACTGGAAACATTCAGTACTTC,CASSFGTGNIQYF
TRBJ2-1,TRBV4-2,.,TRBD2,TGTGCCAGCAGCCAAGACGAAAGGACTAGCGGCAAGGATGAGCAGTTCTTC,CASSQDERTSGKDEQFF
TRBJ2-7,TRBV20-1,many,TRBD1,TGCAGTGCTAGAGAGGCAGGGGGCTACGAGCAGTACTTC,CSAREAGGYEQYF
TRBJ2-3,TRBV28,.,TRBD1,TGTGCCAGCAGTAGGACAGGGGGCGCGGATACGCAGTATTTT,CASSRTGGADTQYF
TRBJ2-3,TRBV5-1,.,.,TGCGCCAGCAGCTTGTTGGGGGTCACAGATACGCAGTATTTT,CASSLLGVTDTQYF
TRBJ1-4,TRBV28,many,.,TGTGCCAGCAGTCCCCCCGGGGGGACAACTAATGAAAAACTGTTTTTT,CASSPPGGTTNEKLFF
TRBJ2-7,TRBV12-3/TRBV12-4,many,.,TGTGCCAGCAGTCGGGACTCCCCCTACGAGCAGTACTTC,CASSRDSPYEQYF
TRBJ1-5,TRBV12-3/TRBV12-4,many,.,TGTGCCAGCAGTCTTGCGGGTCAGGGAGGCCAGCCCCAGCATTTT,CASSLAGQGGQPQHF
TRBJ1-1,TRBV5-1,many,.,TGCGCCAGCAGCCCCTCGGACAGAGCTGAAGCTTTCTTT,CASSPSDRAEAFF
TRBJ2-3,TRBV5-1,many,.,TGCGCCAGCAGCGCGGCGGAGGATACGCAGTATTTT,CASSAAEDTQYF
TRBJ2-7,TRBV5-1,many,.,TGCGCCAGCAGCCCTCCGACGGACTTCCTTCCCTACGAGCAGTACTTC,CASSPPTDFLPYEQYF